Below are 31 T cell receptor beta chains sequenced from a single sample in a study of T cells after posttransplantation cyclophosphamide. Measured with immunoSEQ multiplex PCR; TCRdb has only the in-frame clones, and not every one. In the table there are approximately 6,600 clones, 95% to 98% of which are singletons. Material for sequencing was memory CD4+ T cells sorted from PBMCs. The receptor set was obtained from a man between 40 and 49 years old in good health, CMV-negative, and a related stem cell transplant donor.

The chain employs TRBV11-2 and TRBJ2-1; 12 bases are a match to TRBD1. The V gene's germline CDR1 is SGHAT and CDR2 FQNNGV. J was trimmed by 9 bases and V by 4 bases; bases with no gene match: 7. This CDR3 has 15 residues. The CDR3 is CASSSPGQGAFEQFF. For the CDR3, the DNA is TGTGCCAGCAGCTCTCCGGGACAGGGGGCCTTTGAGCAGTTCTTC.

The J gene is TRBJ2-5, the V gene TRBV2; perhaps TRBD1 as D (6 bases). V lost 6 bases and J lost 1, with 9 bases in between. The germline V gene encodes CDR1 SNHLY and CDR2 FYNNEI. This CDR3 comprises 13 residues. CDR3 sequence: CASSGQIQETQYF. CDR3 nucleotide sequence: TGTGCCAGCAGCGGACAGATCCAAGAGACCCAGTACTTC.

The V call is TRBV19, the J call TRBJ1-4; D gene unclear. V was clipped by 4 bases and J by 10 bases, with 19 bases between them. CDR3 length: 15 amino acids. Germline-derived CDR1 and CDR2 are LNHDA and SQIVND (reference sequence). This CDR3 reads CASSTAGLTSGKLFF. The CDR3 DNA is TGTGCCAGTAGTACGGCGGGTCTTACATCGGGAAAACTGTTTTTT.

This clone was detected only once. V and J are TRBV27 and TRBJ2-7; a possible D gene is TRBD2 (5 bases). V was clipped by 5 bases and J by 4 bases, with 12 bases between them. The CDR3 extends over 13 amino acids. Germline CDR1 MNHEY, CDR2 SMNVEV (reference sequence). DNA for the CDR3: TGTGCCAGCAGTAAAGCGGTTCGTTACGAGCAGTACTTC. Amino acids: CASSKAVRYEQYF.

This sequence joins TRBV9 and TRBJ2-1; D possibly corresponds to TRBD1 (6 bases). Trimming pared 4 bases from V and 0 bases from J, leaving 11 bases between. The germline V gene has CDR1 SGDLS and CDR2 YYNGEE. The CDR3 sequence is 15 residues long. Here the CDR3 DNA reads TGTGCCAGCAGCTTCCGGGACAACTCCTACAATGAGCAGTTCTTC. This encodes CASSFRDNSYNEQFF.

The J gene is TRBJ1-1, the V gene TRBV29-1; TRBD1 matches at 7 bases. Looked up from germline, CDR1 is SQVTM and CDR2 is ANQGSEA. With V trimmed by 4 bases and J by 8 bases, 13 bases remained unmatched. The CDR3 loop spans 14 amino acids. The CDR3 sequence is CSVGLWDSRQEAFF. Here the CDR3 DNA reads TGCAGCGTTGGGTTGTGGGACAGTCGCCAGGAAGCTTTCTTT. Variable domain in full (rest from reference TRBV29-1 and TRBJ1-1): SAVISQKPSRDICQRGTSLTIQCQVDSQVTMMFWYRQQPGQSLTLIATANQGSEATYESGFVIDKFPISRPNLTFSTLTVSNMSPEDSSIYLCSVGLWDSRQEAFFGQGTRLTVV.

This chain links TRBV5-6 with TRBJ1-2; D may be TRBD1 (6 bases). CDR3 length: 17 residues. Between the trimmed V and J ends, which lost 2 bases and 4 bases, there was a span of 21 bases. Germline V gene lookup returns CDR1 SGHDT and CDR2 YYEEEE. This CDR3 is CASSFTSGGRLSYGYTF. For the CDR3, the DNA is TGTGCCAGCAGCTTTACGTCGGGGGGCCGGCTTAGCTATGGCTACACCTTC.

This rearrangement joins TRBV7-8 to TRBJ1-2, with 8 bases matching TRBD1. The CDR3 consists of 18 residues. Germline CDR1 is SGHVS and CDR2 is FQNEAQ. The ends lost 2 bases at V and 0 bases at J; junction bases unmatched: 11. The CDR3 DNA is TGTGCCAGCAGCTTAATTCGGACAGGGATTCCTACTAACTATGGCTACACCTTC. Amino acids: CASSLIRTGIPTNYGYTF.

The gene calls are TRBV28 and TRBJ2-1; D is possibly TRBD2 (5 bases). The CDR3 consists of 18 residues. The V gene lost 4 bases and the J gene lost 3 bases, with 22 bases spanning the gap. Germline lookup yields CDR1 MDHEN and CDR2 SYDVKM. Here the CDR3 reads CASSSSYPTTGLYNEQFF. As DNA, the CDR3 is TGTGCCAGCAGTTCCTCATACCCCACAACCGGACTCTACAATGAGCAGTTCTTC. The full variable domain, rest sourced from reference TRBV28 and TRBJ2-1, is DVKVTQSSRYLVKRTGEKVFLECVQDMDHENMFWYRQDPGLGLRLIYFSYDVKMKEKGDIPEGYSVSREKKERFSLILESASTNQTSMYLCASSSSYPTTGLYNEQFFGPGTRLTVL.

This clone was counted once. This chain links TRBV10-3 with TRBJ2-2; 9 positions agree with TRBD2. The V gene end was trimmed by 6 bases and the J gene end by 5 bases; junction bases not matched to a gene: 7. The length of the CDR3 is 15 residues. The germline V gene has CDR1 ENHRY and CDR2 SYGVKD. CDR3 DNA sequence: TGTGCCATCAGCCCCTCGCTAGCGGGAACCGGGGAGCTGTTTTTT. It translates to CAISPSLAGTGELFF.

The chain links TRBV30 to TRBJ1-4; D is possibly TRBD1 (6 bases). V was trimmed by 0 bases and J by 7 bases, leaving 24 bases between them. The CDR3 covers 18 residues. Germline loops: CDR1 GTSNPN, CDR2 SVGIG (reference sequence). The CDR3 here is CAWSVAGTYQPRGEKLFF. CDR3 bases: TGTGCCTGGAGTGTAGCAGGGACATACCAGCCGAGGGGTGAAAAACTGTTTTTT.

V gene TRBV5-1 combines with J gene TRBJ2-5; D possibly corresponds to TRBD1 (5 bases). With 7 bases removed from V and 1 base from J, the gap between germline ends came to 14 bases. Germline V lookup: CDR1 SGHRS, CDR2 YFSETQ. CDR3 length: 14 residues. The CDR3 loop is CASEPTGTQETQYF. CDR3 coding DNA: TGCGCCAGCGAGCCAACAGGAACCCAAGAGACCCAGTACTTC.

The chain has TRBV28 and TRBJ2-1, with 8 nucleotides matching TRBD2. CDR1 and CDR2 from the germline V gene are MDHEN and SYDVKM. V was clipped by 6 bases and J by 10 bases; unmatched bases: 11. This CDR3 comprises 14 residues. The CDR3 protein is CASSRSGSITEQFF. CDR3 coding DNA: TGTGCCAGCAGCCGAAGCGGGAGTATCACCGAGCAGTTCTTC.

The J gene is TRBJ2-7, the V gene TRBV7-2; D call uncertain. The CDR3 consists of 12 residues. Trimming took off 5 bases at V and 6 bases at J, with 11 bases between the two ends. Germline loops: CDR1 SGHTA, CDR2 FQGNSA. CDR3 loop: CASSASRVEQYF. The CDR3 coding sequence is TGTGCCAGCAGCGCCAGTCGGGTCGAGCAGTACTTC.

CDR3 amino acids: CASSSKGESHNEQFF. As DNA, the CDR3 is TGTGCCAGCAGTTCTAAGGGGGAGTCCCACAATGAGCAGTTCTTC. The J gene is TRBJ2-1, the V gene TRBV6-6; D perhaps matches TRBD1 (6 bases). Germline V gene sequence: CDR1 MNHNY, CDR2 SVGAGI (reference sequence). This CDR3 spans 15 amino acids. V was cut by 4 bases and J by 5 bases, with 15 bases left in between.

The gene calls are TRBV4-3 and TRBJ2-3, with 16 positions matching TRBD2. After removal of 3 bases from V and 6 bases from J, the junction contained 6 bases not matched to a gene. This CDR3 is 17 amino acids long. Germline CDR1 LGHNA, CDR2 YSLEER. CDR3 DNA sequence: TGCGCCAGCAGCCATCTGGGACTAGCGGGAGGGCCGGATACGCAGTATTTT. This gives the protein CASSHLGLAGGPDTQYF.

This chain joins TRBV12-5 and TRBJ2-1, with D possibly matching TRBD1 (5 bases). Per germline, CDR1 LGHNT and CDR2 FRNRAP. This CDR3 is built from 13 residues. V was cut by 0 bases and J by 9 bases, with 9 bases left in between. CDR3 region: CASGLVGRGEQFF. In nucleotides, the CDR3 is TGTGCTAGTGGTTTGGTAGGAAGGGGTGAGCAGTTCTTC.

The CDR3 here is CASSQVFSSGPNEQFF. CDR3 sequence (DNA): TGTGCCAGCAGCCAAGTATTCAGCTCAGGCCCCAATGAGCAGTTCTTC. The chain combines TRBV4-2 with TRBJ2-1; D gene uncertain. The CDR3 is 16 residues long. The V gene's germline CDR1 is LGHNA and CDR2 YNFKEQ. V gave up 1 base and J gave up 6 bases, with 16 bases separating them.

This sequence joins TRBV7-2 and TRBJ2-7, with 13 bases aligning to TRBD2. Germline loops: CDR1 SGHTA, CDR2 FQGNSA. The V segment lost 6 bases and the J segment 3 bases; nucleotides outside the gene matches: 11. The CDR3 runs to 17 residues. CDR3 residues: CASSPFRGLAGDYEQYF. The CDR3 DNA follows: TGTGCCAGCAGTCCTTTCCGCGGACTAGCGGGGGACTACGAGCAGTACTTC.

Note on this clone: A read error may produce the germline difference seen at one junction end. V usage is TRBV30 and J usage is TRBJ1-6; 9 nucleotides align to TRBD1. Germline V gives CDR1 GTSNPN, CDR2 SVGIG (reference sequence). The CDR3 extends over 18 amino acids. The CDR3 bases are TGTGCCTGGAGCTCTCTTACAGGGGGCAGGTCCTATAATTCCCCCCTCCACTTT. Translating it yields CAWSSLTGGRSYNSPLHF.

The chain recombines TRBV7-2 with TRBJ2-7; possibly TRBD1 for D (6 bases). CDR3 length: 16 amino acids. Trimming removed 5 bases from V and 2 bases from J, with 19 bases in between. Germline V gives CDR1 SGHTA, CDR2 FQGNSA. In DNA, the CDR3 is TGTGCCAGCAGCCAATCCCAGGGGTTGTCTACCTACGAGCAGTACTTC. Amino acid sequence: CASSQSQGLSTYEQYF.

V gene TRBV10-1 combines with J gene TRBJ2-3; the D is unclear. Deletions cut 5 bases from V and 0 bases from J, with 9 bases between. Germline-derived CDR1 and CDR2 are WNHNN and SYGVQD (reference sequence). The CDR3 is 14 amino acids. The chain's CDR3 is CASSRSTSTDTQYF. The CDR3 bases are TGCGCCAGCAGTCGGAGCACTAGCACAGATACGCAGTATTTT.

The chain uses TRBV11-2 and TRBJ2-3, with 7 bases that match TRBD2. The CDR3 is made up of 16 amino acids. Germline assignment: CDR1 SGHAT and CDR2 FQNNGV. V gave up 5 bases and J gave up 2 bases; unmatched junction bases: 10. CDR3 DNA sequence: TGTGCCAGCAGCCCTGGAGGAGCGGGACCCACAGATACGCAGTATTTT. Encoded protein: CASSPGGAGPTDTQYF. Filled out from reference TRBV11-2 and TRBJ2-3, the complete variable domain reads EAGVAQSPRYKIIEKRQSVAFWCNPISGHATLYWYQQILGQGPKLLIQFQNNGVVDDSQLPKDRFSAERLKGVDSTLKIQPAKLEDSAVYLCASSPGGAGPTDTQYFGPGTRLTVL.

This sequence joins TRBV6-4 and TRBJ1-2; TRBD1 might be the D (6 bases). Germline CDR1 MRHNA, CDR2 SNTAGT. The CDR3 extends over 11 amino acids. V lost 4 bases and J 7 bases, leaving 7 bases between the germline ends. The CDR3 sequence is CASSAGVGYTF. CDR3 bases: TGTGCCAGCAGTGCAGGGGTTGGCTACACCTTC.

The V call is TRBV7-9, the J call TRBJ2-1, with 7 bases fitting TRBD2. The CDR3 loop spans 17 amino acids. Trimming removed 0 bases from V and 7 bases from J; junction bases left unmatched: 12. CDR1 is SEHNR and CDR2 is FQNEAQ in the germline V gene (reference sequence). The CDR3 reads CASSLASLAEVGNEQFF. The CDR3 DNA reads TGTGCCAGCAGCTTAGCGTCGCTAGCGGAGGTTGGAAATGAGCAGTTCTTC.

This chain connects TRBV27 to TRBJ1-6; TRBD1 agrees at 7 bases. V gave up 5 bases and J gave up 10 bases; unmatched junction bases: 8. The germline CDR1 and CDR2 sequences are MNHEY and SMNVEV (reference sequence). There are 14 residues in the CDR3. CDR3 amino acids: CASSVRDSISPLHF. CDR3 coding DNA: TGTGCCAGCAGTGTGCGGGACAGTATCTCACCCCTCCACTTT.

The gene calls are TRBV13 and TRBJ1-1; D possibly corresponds to TRBD1 (5 bases). Trimming left V 6 bases short and J 2 bases short, with 13 bases between. The V gene's germline CDR1 is PRHDT and CDR2 FYEKMQ (reference sequence). The length of the CDR3 is 14 residues. As DNA, the CDR3 is TGTGCCAGCAGGCTCGAACAGGTAAACACTGAAGCTTTCTTT. This sequence encodes CASRLEQVNTEAFF. Full variable domain (rest looked up from reference TRBV13 and TRBJ1-1): AAGVIQSPRHLIKEKRETATLKCYPIPRHDTVYWYQQGPGQDPQFLISFYEKMQSDKGSIPDRFSAQQFSDYHSELNMSSLELGDSALYFCASRLEQVNTEAFFGQGTRLTVV.

The gene calls are TRBV2 and TRBJ1-4; D uncertain. CDR3 length equals 14 residues. Trimming stripped 1 base from V and 10 bases from J, with 13 bases between. Germline CDR1 and CDR2: SNHLY and FYNNEI. CDR3 region: CASSEVGSRGKLFF. The CDR3 DNA is TGTGCCAGCAGTGAAGTAGGCAGCCGGGGAAAACTGTTTTTT.

This sequence joins TRBV10-3 and TRBJ2-7, with 9 positions matching TRBD1. The V gene's germline CDR1 is ENHRY and CDR2 SYGVKD. V trimming: 10 bases; J trimming: 5 bases; junction bases outside the gene matches: 9. This CDR3 spans 13 amino acids. The CDR3 nucleotides are TGTGCCACTCGGGTACAGGGGGCGGACGAGCAGTACTTC. Its translation: CATRVQGADEQYF.

This clone was counted once. The chain has TRBV7-2 and TRBJ2-1; TRBD2 matches 8 bases. The length of the CDR3 is 16 residues. Germline CDR1 and CDR2: SGHTA and FQGNSA. Trimming cost V 4 bases and J 0 bases; bases outside gene matches: 5. CDR3 loop: CASSSESGSSYNEQFF. The CDR3 coding sequence is TGTGCCAGCAGCTCCGAAAGCGGGAGCTCCTACAATGAGCAGTTCTTC.

The chain carries TRBV9 and TRBJ2-3, with D possibly matching TRBD2 (6 bases). Per germline, CDR1 SGDLS and CDR2 YYNGEE. This CDR3 has 16 residues. The germline V and J ends were trimmed by 0 bases and 2 bases, with 13 bases remaining between them. The CDR3 DNA sequence: TGTGCCAGCAGCGTAGCCACGGGCGGGATCACAGATACGCAGTATTTT. Translating it yields CASSVATGGITDTQYF.